These T cell receptor beta chains were read from a single sample in a study of T cells after posttransplantation cyclophosphamide. TCRdb keeps only in-frame clones here, not all; method: immunoSEQ multiplex PCR. This sample has fewer than 12,000 clones; 70% to 90% occur once, and the top ten carry under 7%. Here the sequenced sample was PBMCs, taken after allogeneic stem cell transplant with posttransplant cyclophosphamide. Receptors were obtained from a female patient aged 45-65 years who received an allogeneic stem cell transplant from a related donor, was CMV-positive, and had no GVHD. Certain T cells may be donor cells from the graft. Each CDR3 is given with its conserved first and last residue. A D gene is named only where the DNA matches it firmly. Expanded clones get a size class; other rows say once, few or many, or leave the size out.

.	TRBV2	.	TRBJ1-2	CVSRGSNYGYTF	TGTGTGAGCCGGGGTTCTAACTATGGCTACACCTTC
.	TRBV28	few	TRBJ1-4	CASSLQGIREKLFF	TGTGCCAGCAGTCTGCAGGGGATTCGCGAAAAACTGTTTTTT
TRBD2	TRBV27	.	TRBJ2-4	CAGPPEERGAFQYF	TGTGCCGGCCCCCCCGAGGAGCGGGGGGCTTTTCAGTACTTC
.	TRBV7-3	few	TRBJ2-2	CASSLQSNTGELFF	TGTGCCAGCAGCCTTCAAAGCAACACCGGGGAGCTGTTTTTT
TRBD1	TRBV19	.	TRBJ1-1	CASSRTGGRTEAFF	TGTGCCAGTAGCAGAACAGGGGGTAGGACTGAAGCTTTCTTT
TRBD2	TRBV6-5	.	TRBJ2-1	CASSYQAGGSYNEQFF	TGTGCCAGCAGTTACCAAGCGGGGGGCTCCTACAATGAGCAGTTCTTC
TRBD1	TRBV30	.	TRBJ2-7	CAWSVIGTGGEQYF	TGTGCCTGGAGTGTAATTGGGACAGGGGGCGAGCAGTACTTC
TRBD1	TRBV7-8	.	TRBJ2-7	CASSSGGTGKYF	TGTGCCAGCAGCTCTGGAGGGACAGGGAAGTACTTC
.	TRBV21-1	.	TRBJ1-2	CASSPHGGRSF	TGTGCCAGCAGCCCGCACGGGGGACGGTCCTTC
.	TRBV29-1	few	TRBJ1-2	CSVERQNYGYTF	TGCAGCGTTGAAAGACAGAACTATGGCTACACCTTC
.	TRBV7-7	few	TRBJ2-3	CASSRDRITDTQYF	TGTGCTAGCAGCCGCGACAGGATAACAGATACGCAGTATTTT
TRBD1	TRBV7-2	.	TRBJ1-1	CASSSRTGGSEAFF	TGTGCCAGCAGCTCCCGGACAGGGGGGAGTGAAGCTTTCTTT
TRBD2	TRBV4-3	.	TRBJ2-7	CASSQDTSGAYEQYF	TGCGCCAGCAGCCAAGATACTAGCGGGGCATACGAGCAGTACTTC
.	TRBV5-4	.	TRBJ2-3	CASSPFSTDTQYF	TGTGCCAGCAGCCCTTTTAGCACAGATACGCAGTATTTT
TRBD2	TRBV30	.	TRBJ2-3	CAWSQTSGASGTQYF	TGTGCCTGGAGTCAGACTAGCGGGGCGTCGGGGACGCAGTATTTT
TRBD2	TRBV10-3	.	TRBJ2-6	CAISVLAGEYTGANVLTF	TGTGCCATCAGTGTTCTGGCGGGGGAGTATACTGGGGCCAACGTCCTGACTTTC
TRBD2	TRBV11-2	.	TRBJ2-1	CASSLRGSGLVNEQFF	TGTGCCAGCAGCTTAAGGGGTTCTGGACTAGTCAATGAGCAGTTCTTC
TRBD1	TRBV7-2	.	TRBJ2-3	CASSLNRGLEDTQYF	TGTGCCAGCAGCTTAAACAGGGGGCTGGAAGATACGCAGTATTTT
.	TRBV21-1	.	TRBJ1-2	CASSKEGQGGNYGYTF	TGTGCCAGCAGCAAAGAGGGACAGGGAGGTAACTATGGCTACACCTTC
TRBD2	TRBV2	.	TRBJ2-5	CASSEALLAGGRGTQYF	TGTGCCAGCAGTGAAGCGCTGCTAGCGGGGGGGCGGGGGACCCAGTACTTC
TRBD2	TRBV20-1	.	TRBJ2-7	CSAGLAGEQYF	TGCAGTGCCGGACTAGCGGGTGAGCAGTACTTC
.	TRBV19	.	TRBJ2-5	CASSISRGAETQYF	TGTGCCAGTAGTATCTCTCGCGGTGCGGAGACCCAGTACTTC
.	TRBV12-5	.	TRBJ2-7	CASGTGGGGYEQYF	TGTGCTAGTGGAACGGGGGGCGGGGGATACGAGCAGTACTTC
.	TRBV5-1	.	TRBJ1-1	CASSLRQALEAFF	TGCGCCAGCAGTCTACGTCAGGCCCTTGAAGCTTTCTTT
TRBD1	TRBV18	.	TRBJ2-3	CASSPRGQGTDTQYF	TGTGCCAGCTCACCACGTGGACAGGGAACAGATACGCAGTATTTT
.	TRBV12-5	.	TRBJ1-5	CASGLTPGFGQPQHF	TGTGCTAGTGGTTTGACCCCGGGGTTCGGTCAGCCCCAGCATTTT
TRBD1	TRBV28	.	TRBJ2-7	CASVTGGDGYEQYF	TGTGCCAGCGTCACAGGGGGCGACGGTTACGAGCAGTACTTC
TRBD1	TRBV28	.	TRBJ2-6	CASRRTGDGFSGANVLTF	TGTGCCAGCAGACGGACAGGGGATGGCTTCTCTGGGGCCAACGTCCTGACTTTC
.	TRBV10-3	.	TRBJ2-5	CAIRGEGARSQETQYF	TGTGCCATCAGAGGCGAGGGTGCTAGGTCCCAAGAGACCCAGTACTTC
.	TRBV28	few	TRBJ1-2	CASRSGSYTF	TGTGCCAGCAGGTCAGGGAGCTACACCTTC
TRBD1	TRBV27	.	TRBJ2-2	CASSRQGTSNTGELFF	TGTGCCAGTTCGAGACAGGGAACGTCGAACACCGGGGAGCTGTTTTTT
TRBD2	TRBV7-2	.	TRBJ2-7	CASSTSGGAPYEQYF	TGTGCCAGCAGCACTAGCGGGGGGGCTCCCTACGAGCAGTACTTC
.	TRBV19	.	TRBJ2-7	CASSNWQGPYPYEQYF	TGTGCCAGTAGTAATTGGCAGGGCCCTTATCCCTACGAGCAGTACTTC
TRBD2	TRBV9	.	TRBJ2-1	CASSDPKLAGGLYNEQFF	TGTGCCAGCAGCGACCCCAAACTAGCGGGGGGCCTTTACAATGAGCAGTTCTTC
.	TRBV4-1	.	TRBJ2-3	CASSQGPETDTQYF	TGCGCCAGCAGCCAGGGGCCGGAGACAGATACGCAGTATTTT
.	TRBV2	few	TRBJ1-6	CASSEVPNSPLHF	TGTGCCAGCAGTGAAGTCCCAAATTCACCCCTCCACTTT
.	TRBV25-1	.	TRBJ1-5	CASSEYGTTQPQHF	TGTGCCAGCAGTGAATATGGGACAACCCAGCCCCAGCATTTT
.	TRBV5-6	.	TRBJ1-3	CASSLPSGNTIYF	TGTGCCAGCAGCTTGCCTTCTGGAAACACCATATATTTT
TRBD1	TRBV6-1	.	TRBJ1-1	CASSEGDRGNTEAFF	TGTGCCAGCAGTGAGGGGGACAGGGGAAACACTGAAGCTTTCTTT
.	TRBV7-9	.	TRBJ2-3	CASVKEGLSTDTQYF	TGTGCCAGCGTGAAGGAGGGGCTCTCCACAGATACGCAGTATTTT
.	TRBV4-1	.	TRBJ2-3	CASSQEHPRVDTQYF	TGCGCCAGCAGCCAAGAACATCCGCGGGTAGATACGCAGTATTTT